The 25 T cell receptor beta chains listed next were all sequenced from one sample in a study of a mutant IDH1 vaccine in newly diagnosed glioma. Measured with immunoSEQ multiplex PCR; TCRdb has only the in-frame clones, and not every one. The sample gives about 16,000 clones, nearly 97% of which show up once; about 3.7% is in the top ten. Time point meaning: baseline, week 1 (first vaccination visit). Stated treatment: pre-vaccination baseline after standard-of-care therapy. The source was peripheral blood mononuclear cells (PBMCs), collected from a glioma patient treated with radiotherapy, temozolomide or both. Receptor source: a woman aged 18-35 years with glioma. Some clones in this sample may be carry-over from other donors' samples.

This rearrangement joins TRBV5-4 to TRBJ2-7; tentatively, D is TRBD1 (6 bases). There are 15 residues in the CDR3. The germline V and J ends were trimmed by 0 bases and 1 base, with 11 bases remaining between them. The germline V gene has CDR1 SGHNT and CDR2 YYREEE (reference sequence). The CDR3 region is CASSLAATGSYEQYF. The CDR3 DNA follows: TGTGCCAGCAGCTTGGCAGCCACAGGGTCCTACGAGCAGTACTTC.

V gene TRBV19 combines with J gene TRBJ2-7; D is unresolved. CDR1 and CDR2 (germline): LNHDA, SQIVND (reference sequence). CDR3 length equals 13 residues. V shed 5 bases and J shed 0 bases, with 8 bases lying between them. The CDR3 loop is CASSFQASYEQYF. CDR3 nucleotide sequence: TGTGCCAGTAGTTTTCAGGCCTCCTACGAGCAGTACTTC.

The CDR3 DNA follows: TGTGCCAGCAGCCCAGTGGTGACAGGGGGCCTCGGCTACACCTTC. Amino acid sequence: CASSPVVTGGLGYTF. The chain is built from TRBV7-9 and TRBJ1-2, with TRBD1 matching over 10 bases. This CDR3 spans 15 amino acids. Looked up from germline, CDR1 is SEHNR and CDR2 is FQNEAQ (reference sequence). V was clipped by 5 bases and J by 8 bases; unmatched bases: 11.

V and J are TRBV6-1 and TRBJ1-5; 9 nucleotides align to TRBD1. Trimming removed 1 base from V and 6 bases from J; junction bases left unmatched: 4. The CDR3 runs to 15 residues. Germline lookup yields CDR1 MNHNS and CDR2 SASEGT. The CDR3 DNA reads as TGTGCCAGCAGTGAAGACAGGGGGCGTTTTCAGCCCCAGCATTTT. As protein: CASSEDRGRFQPQHF.

V usage is TRBV7-2 and J usage is TRBJ2-1; 8 bases align to TRBD2. Germline CDR1 is SGHTA and CDR2 is FQGNSA. V gave up 8 bases and J gave up 7 bases; unmatched junction bases: 13. This CDR3 has 15 amino acids. The CDR3 loop is CASQAGGRMGNEQFF. CDR3 coding DNA: TGTGCCAGCCAGGCGGGGGGAAGGATGGGAAATGAGCAGTTCTTC.

J is TRBJ1-1 and V is TRBV4-1; D gene uncertain. The CDR3 contains 16 residues. Germline V CDR1 and CDR2: MGHRA, YSYEKL. Trimming took off 0 bases at V and 1 base at J, with 12 bases between the two ends. CDR3 in DNA: TGCGCCAGCAGCCAAGAGAGTGTGACGGCGAACACTGAAGCTTTCTTT. It codes for CASSQESVTANTEAFF.

The rearrangement links TRBV5-6 to TRBJ1-5, with D possibly TRBD1 on 6 matching bases. The CDR3 has 15 residues. Germline CDR1 and CDR2: SGHDT and YYEEEE. With 4 bases removed from V and 1 base from J, the gap between germline ends came to 12 bases. Here the CDR3 DNA reads TGTGCCAGCAGCAAAATTGGACAGAGCAATCAGCCCCAGCATTTT. Translation: CASSKIGQSNQPQHF.

This clone occurred once. The chain is built from TRBV19 and TRBJ2-3; no definite D call. CDR3 length: 15 residues. Germline-derived CDR1 and CDR2 are LNHDA and SQIVND (reference sequence). The V gene lost 5 bases and the J gene lost 1 base, with 13 bases spanning the gap. CDR3 loop: CASSLGYPGTDTQYF. CDR3 DNA: TGTGCCAGTAGTTTAGGGTACCCTGGCACAGATACGCAGTATTTT.

The V and J genes are TRBV7-9 and TRBJ1-1, with D tentatively TRBD1 (5 bases). Germline assignment: CDR1 SEHNR and CDR2 FQNEAQ (reference sequence). Trimming pared 5 bases from V and 6 bases from J, leaving 16 bases between. The CDR3 is made up of 14 amino acids. CDR3 coding DNA: TGTGCCAGCAGCCAGGCCGGGGGTGGAGCTGAAGCTTTCTTT. It yields the protein CASSQAGGGAEAFF.

The V and J genes are TRBV2 and TRBJ2-7; TRBD2 agrees at 9 bases. The length of the CDR3 is 16 residues. Germline CDR1 and CDR2: SNHLY and FYNNEI. V lost 4 bases, J lost 0 bases, and 7 bases stayed unmatched. DNA of the CDR3: TGTGCCAGCAGTGGAGGGGGTAGCGGGAGCTCCTACGAGCAGTACTTC. This codes for CASSGGGSGSSYEQYF. Looking up the rest from reference TRBV2 and TRBJ2-7 gives the full variable domain: EPEVTQTPSHQVTQMGQEVILRCVPISNHLYFYWYRQILGQKVEFLVSFYNNEISEKSEIFDDQFSVERPDGSNFTLKIRSTKLEDSAMYFCASSGGGSGSSYEQYFGPGTRLTVT.

The chain joins TRBV6-6 to TRBJ2-1; D remains unclear. The CDR3 spans 12 residues. From germline, CDR1 is MNHNY and CDR2 SVGAGI (reference sequence). V lost 5 bases and J 5 bases, leaving 7 bases between the germline ends. The CDR3 reads CASSRADNEQFF. The CDR3 DNA is TGTGCCAGCAGTCGGGCAGACAATGAGCAGTTCTTC.

The J gene is TRBJ2-3, the V gene TRBV7-9; 8 bases are a match to TRBD1. The V gene end was trimmed by 5 bases and the J gene end by 1 base; junction bases not matched to a gene: 11. Germline V lookup: CDR1 SEHNR, CDR2 FQNEAQ (reference sequence). This CDR3 is built from 17 residues. The CDR3 bases are TGTGCCAGCAGCCCGGAACTCGGGACAGGCGGCACAGATACGCAGTATTTT. This encodes CASSPELGTGGTDTQYF.

The rearrangement joins TRBV30 to TRBJ1-5; 7 bases are a match to TRBD1. Germline V gene lookup returns CDR1 GTSNPN and CDR2 SVGIG (reference sequence). V trimming: 5 bases; J trimming: 3 bases; junction bases outside the gene matches: 16. The length of the CDR3 is 17 residues. CDR3: CAWAARGGGGNNQPQHF. CDR3 DNA: TGTGCCTGGGCCGCCAGGGGGGGCGGCGGGAACAATCAGCCCCAGCATTTT.

This chain links TRBV5-1 with TRBJ2-2, with D unclear. In germline, CDR1 is SGHRS, CDR2 YFSETQ. The CDR3 totals 12 residues. Trimming took off 4 bases at V and 5 bases at J, with 6 bases between the two ends. CDR3 sequence: CASSGITGELFF. CDR3 DNA: TGCGCCAGCAGCGGAATAACCGGGGAGCTGTTTTTT.

This chain uses TRBV5-1 with TRBJ2-3, with TRBD2 matching over 14 bases. Per the germline V gene, CDR1 is SGHRS and CDR2 is YFSETQ. The CDR3 sequence is 18 residues long. Trimming at V came to 6 bases and at J to 2 bases, leaving 11 bases not matched to a gene. CDR3 sequence reads: CASTLETSGGAVTDTQYF. For the CDR3, the DNA is TGCGCCAGCACCCTCGAGACTAGCGGGGGGGCGGTCACAGATACGCAGTATTTT. Full variable domain (rest looked up from reference TRBV5-1 and TRBJ2-3): KAGVTQTPRYLIKTRGQQVTLSCSPISGHRSVSWYQQTPGQGLQFLFEYFSETQRNKGNFPGRFSGRQFSNSRSEMNVSTLELGDSALYLCASTLETSGGAVTDTQYFGPGTRLTVL.

The gene calls are TRBV6-5 and TRBJ1-2; no definite D call. Germline loops: CDR1 MNHEY, CDR2 SVGAGI. This CDR3 is built from 16 residues. The V end lost 0 bases, the J end lost 4 bases, and 15 bases lay between the germline ends. The CDR3 coding sequence is TGTGCCAGCAGTTACTCGGTACCGTGGCTAGGCTATGGCTACACCTTC. It yields the protein CASSYSVPWLGYGYTF.

The genes are TRBV11-1 and TRBJ2-5; 7 bases match TRBD2. CDR3 size: 15 residues. Germline CDR1 and CDR2: SGHAT and FQDESV (reference sequence). V was pared by 5 bases and J by 4 bases, with 10 bases of the junction left unmatched. The CDR3 loop reads CASSGVWAGVETQYF. The CDR3, as DNA: TGTGCCAGCAGCGGCGTTTGGGCGGGGGTAGAGACCCAGTACTTC.

The count of this clone is one. The chain is built from TRBV7-9 and TRBJ2-5; perhaps TRBD1 as D (6 bases). Germline CDR1 reads SEHNR; CDR2 reads FQNEAQ (reference sequence). CDR3 size: 14 residues. V was shortened by 4 bases and J by 5 bases, with 14 bases between the two germline ends. CDR3 loop: CASSSTGLRETQYF. The CDR3 region has the DNA TGTGCCAGCAGCTCAACAGGGTTGCGGGAGACCCAGTACTTC.

The J gene is TRBJ2-7, the V gene TRBV27; perhaps D is TRBD1 or TRBD2 (5 bases each). V was trimmed by 6 bases and J by 0 bases, leaving 9 bases between them. The CDR3 totals 13 residues. The germline V gene encodes CDR1 MNHEY and CDR2 SMNVEV (reference sequence). The CDR3 nucleotides read TGTGCCAGCAGACGGGGCCCCTCCTACGAGCAGTACTTC. Encoded protein: CASRRGPSYEQYF.

The chain links TRBV10-3 to TRBJ1-3; TRBD1 matches 11 bases. The CDR3 totals 17 residues. The germline V gene has CDR1 ENHRY and CDR2 SYGVKD. J was trimmed by 7 bases and V by 3 bases; bases with no gene match: 11. CDR3: CAISDPGQGELGNTIYF. The CDR3 coding sequence is TGTGCCATCAGTGACCCGGGACAGGGGGAGCTTGGGAACACCATATATTTT.

A single count supports this clone. The J gene is TRBJ2-1, the V gene TRBV7-9; D unclear. Deletions cut 2 bases from V and 7 bases from J, with 15 bases between. CDR1 SEHNR and CDR2 FQNEAQ come from the germline V gene (reference sequence). This CDR3 is 15 amino acids long. CDR3: CASSLSSGVPNEQFF. The CDR3 DNA reads as TGTGCCAGCAGCTTAAGTTCTGGAGTTCCGAATGAGCAGTTCTTC.

The table lists this clone with a count of one. The V call is TRBV16, the J call TRBJ1-1; TRBD1 matches at 9 bases. V lost 3 bases and J lost 7; bases outside the gene matches: 9. Germline V gives CDR1 KGHSY, CDR2 FQNENV. The CDR3 extends over 15 amino acids. CDR3 DNA: TGTGCCAGCAGCCAGCAAGGGACAGGGTCTATTGAAGCTTTCTTT. Residues: CASSQQGTGSIEAFF.

This rearrangement joins TRBV28 to TRBJ2-3; D not resolved. The CDR3 covers 18 residues. Trimming removed 1 base from V and 2 bases from J, with 19 bases in between. Per germline, CDR1 MDHEN and CDR2 SYDVKM. The CDR3 bases are TGTGCCAGCAGTTTATACACAAGGGAATCCCCCTTCACAGATACGCAGTATTTT. Its protein is CASSLYTRESPFTDTQYF.

The chain has TRBV6-5 and TRBJ1-2; TRBD1 agrees at 7 bases. Germline CDR1 is MNHEY and CDR2 is SVGAGI. J was trimmed by 3 bases and V by 5 bases; bases with no gene match: 9. The CDR3 is 15 amino acids. In nucleotides, the CDR3 is TGTGCCAGCAGTAACGCGGGACAGTCCTACTATGGCTACACCTTC. It codes for CASSNAGQSYYGYTF.

The J gene is TRBJ1-2, the V gene TRBV28; unclear D gene. CDR1 is MDHEN, CDR2 SYDVKM, per germline. Trimming cost V 4 bases and J 8 bases, with 14 bases left between them. There are 13 residues in the CDR3. This chain's CDR3 is CASSSPGGGGYTF. CDR3 coding DNA: TGTGCCAGCAGTTCCCCAGGAGGAGGAGGCTACACCTTC.